A single sample is the source of the 15 T cell receptor beta chains below, sequenced in a study of blood T cell repertoires in COVID-19. TCRdb keeps only in-frame clones here, not all; method: immunoSEQ multiplex PCR. The sample contains about 200,000 clones, roughly four fifths of which appear only once. The sequenced sample was PBMCs or T cells enriched from blood (not recorded which). All receptors come from a man aged 35 to 55 who had recovered from COVID-19.

This chain joins TRBV25-1 and TRBJ2-1; possibly TRBD2 for D (6 bases). V lost 6 bases and J 0 bases, leaving 15 bases between the germline ends. Germline assignment: CDR1 MGHDK and CDR2 SYGVNS. The CDR3 totals 16 residues. CDR3 residues: CASSDRLASSYNEQFF. In DNA form, the CDR3 reads TGTGCCAGCAGCGACCGTCTAGCGAGCTCCTACAATGAGCAGTTCTTC.

The rearrangement links TRBV20-1 to TRBJ1-2; TRBD1 matches 9 bases. Germline V gene lookup returns CDR1 DFQATT and CDR2 SNEGSKA (reference sequence). The V and J ends lost 8 bases and 8 bases, in that order; junction bases with no gene match: 3. The length of the CDR3 is 10 residues. CDR3 nucleotide sequence: TGCAGTTCGGGACAGGGAGGCTACACCTTC. Residues: CSSGQGGYTF.

The chain combines TRBV28 with TRBJ2-7; D possibly corresponds to TRBD2 (5 bases). The CDR3 spans 15 residues. CDR1 and CDR2 from the germline V gene are MDHEN and SYDVKM. Trimming cost V 8 bases and J 1 base, with 18 bases left between them. The CDR3 region is CASVSLRAVSYEQYF. DNA for the CDR3: TGTGCCAGCGTTTCTTTGAGGGCCGTTTCCTACGAGCAGTACTTC.

The chain joins TRBV28 to TRBJ1-1; no firm D call. Germline-derived CDR1 and CDR2 are MDHEN and SYDVKM. The CDR3 runs 12 residues. Trimming left V 5 bases short and J 2 bases short, with 6 bases between. CDR3 sequence reads: CASSIGNTEAFF. In nucleotides, the CDR3 is TGTGCCAGCAGTATCGGTAACACTGAAGCTTTCTTT.

The J gene is TRBJ2-1, the V gene TRBV24-1; 9 bases agree with TRBD2. V shed 1 base, J shed 4 bases, and the junction held 4 bases outside the gene matches. Germline CDR1 and CDR2: KGHDR and SFDVKD. The CDR3 consists of 16 residues. Here the CDR3 reads CATSDLVAGAYNEQFF. The CDR3 nucleotides are TGTGCCACCAGTGATTTAGTAGCGGGGGCGTACAATGAGCAGTTCTTC.

The V and J genes are TRBV7-3 and TRBJ2-1, with 11 bases fitting TRBD2. V dropped 5 bases and J dropped 7; count of bases not matched to a gene: 10. The V gene's germline CDR1 is SGHTA and CDR2 FQGTGA. The CDR3 has 16 residues. In nucleotides, the CDR3 is TGTGCCAGCAGCCCGGCCGGGACTAGCGGCAGGAATGAGCAGTTCTTC. Its protein product is CASSPAGTSGRNEQFF.

V gene TRBV7-2 combines with J gene TRBJ2-1, with 9 bases that match TRBD1. Per the germline V gene, CDR1 is SGHTA and CDR2 is FQGNSA. The V and J ends lost 7 bases and 9 bases, in that order; junction bases with no gene match: 10. CDR3 length: 14 amino acids. The CDR3 loop is CASTRDRESGEQFF. DNA for the CDR3: TGTGCCAGCACCCGGGACAGGGAAAGTGGTGAGCAGTTCTTC.

This clone was seen only a few times. The chain employs TRBV9 and TRBJ1-1, with D perhaps matching TRBD1 (5 bases). The germline V gene has CDR1 SGDLS and CDR2 YYNGEE. This CDR3 is 15 amino acids long. Between the trimmed V and J ends, which lost 4 bases and 4 bases, there was a span of 17 bases. The DNA of the CDR3 is TGTGCCAGCAGCCCTGGGGGGACGGTGCGCACTGAAGCTTTCTTT. Translated, it gives CASSPGGTVRTEAFF.

V is TRBV30 and J is TRBJ1-2; a possible D gene is TRBD1 (5 bases). Trimming took off 1 base at V and 8 bases at J, with 14 bases between the two ends. Germline CDR1 and CDR2: GTSNPN and SVGIG (reference sequence). The length of the CDR3 is 13 residues. CDR3 in amino acids: CAWSEQAFGGYTF. The CDR3 DNA is TGTGCCTGGAGTGAACAGGCCTTTGGAGGCTACACCTTC.

With regard to this clone: Other nucleotide sequences in the sample specify the same CDR3. V usage is TRBV7-2 and J usage is TRBJ2-3; D uncertain. Per the germline V gene, CDR1 is SGHTA and CDR2 is FQGNSA. The CDR3 is made up of 13 amino acids. V lost 1 base to trimming and J lost 5 bases, with 7 bases between them. The CDR3 DNA follows: TGTGCCAGCAGCTTAGTTGGCGGAGATACGCAGTATTTT. Translated, it gives CASSLVGGDTQYF.

J is TRBJ2-7 and V is TRBV5-6, with D perhaps TRBD1 (6 bases). The V gene's germline CDR1 is SGHDT and CDR2 YYEEEE. The CDR3 is made up of 14 amino acids. Trimming stripped 4 bases from V and 1 base from J, with 12 bases between. The CDR3, as DNA: TGTGCCAGCAGCGCCCGGGACAAGTCCTACGAGCAGTACTTC. Translating it yields CASSARDKSYEQYF.

The rearrangement uses TRBV27 and TRBJ2-7; D might be TRBD1 (6 bases). Germline CDR1 and CDR2: MNHEY and SMNVEV (reference sequence). V dropped 3 bases and J dropped 0 bases, with 9 bases sitting between them. The CDR3 extends over 14 amino acids. CDR3: CASSFSRGSYEQYF. The CDR3, as DNA: TGTGCCAGCAGTTTCTCCAGGGGCTCCTACGAGCAGTACTTC.

The chain couples TRBV30 to TRBJ1-1, with a possible D match to TRBD1 (5 bases). The CDR3 is 14 amino acids. Trimming removed 7 bases at V and 4 bases at J, with 19 bases between. CDR1 is GTSNPN, CDR2 SVGIG, per germline (reference sequence). In DNA, the CDR3 is TGTGCCTTGTTCCCTAAGGGGTTGGGCACTGAAGCTTTCTTT. Protein sequence: CALFPKGLGTEAFF. The entire variable domain, with the rest obtained from reference TRBV30 and TRBJ1-1, is as follows: SQTIHQWPATLVQPVGSPLSLECTVEGTSNPNLYWYRQAAGRGLQLLFYSVGIGQISSEVPQNLSASRPQDRQFILSSKKLLLSDSGFYLCALFPKGLGTEAFFGQGTRLTVV.

This sequence joins TRBV2 and TRBJ2-5; 7 nucleotides match TRBD2. The CDR3 totals 13 residues. V was clipped by 4 bases and J by 2 bases; unmatched bases: 1. Germline loops: CDR1 SNHLY, CDR2 FYNNEI. The CDR3 loop reads CASSGLAQETQYF. The CDR3 coding sequence is TGTGCCAGCAGTGGACTAGCACAAGAGACCCAGTACTTC.

In DNA, the CDR3 is TGTGCCAGCAGCCTATGGACAGGGGGAAACACTGAAGCTTTCTTT. Its protein is CASSLWTGGNTEAFF. The rearrangement joins TRBV5-8 to TRBJ1-1; 10 bases are a match to TRBD1. The length of the CDR3 is 15 residues. The V and J ends lost 4 bases and 2 bases, in that order; junction bases with no gene match: 5. The V gene's germline CDR1 is SGHTS and CDR2 YDEGEE.